The 8 T cell receptor beta chains below were found in one sample sequenced in a study of T cell responses to AZD1222 COVID-19 vaccine. Repertoires were generated with immunoSEQ multiplex PCR, while TCRdb's copy carries only in-frame clones and drops some. The sample includes approximately 150,000 clones, more than 85% of them seen just once. Material: peripheral blood, obtained 28 days after the second AZD1222 dose. These TCRs come from an adult who received the AZD1222 COVID-19 vaccine.

V is TRBV19 and J is TRBJ1-2; D is unresolved. CDR1 LNHDA and CDR2 SQIVND come from the germline V gene (reference sequence). With 3 bases removed from V and 12 bases from J, the gap between germline ends came to 11 bases. The CDR3 length is 11 residues. In DNA, the CDR3 is TGTGCCAGTAGTATCGGATCGATCAACACCTTC. Translated: CASSIGSINTF.

This chain links TRBV5-1 with TRBJ1-2, with D possibly being TRBD1 (5 bases). This CDR3 is built from 13 residues. Germline lookup yields CDR1 SGHRS and CDR2 YFSETQ. The V gene lost 0 bases and the J gene lost 6 bases, with 9 bases spanning the gap. CDR3 bases: TGCGCCAGCAGCTTGGAGGGGATAGATGGCTACACCTTC. Its protein product is CASSLEGIDGYTF. The full variable domain, its missing parts supplied by reference TRBV5-1 and TRBJ1-2, is KAGVTQTPRYLIKTRGQQVTLSCSPISGHRSVSWYQQTPGQGLQFLFEYFSETQRNKGNFPGRFSGRQFSNSRSEMNVSTLELGDSALYLCASSLEGIDGYTFGSGTRLTVV.

The chain employs TRBV19 and TRBJ1-2; TRBD1 matches 9 bases. The V gene's germline CDR1 is LNHDA and CDR2 SQIVND (reference sequence). J was trimmed by 1 base and V by 7 bases; bases with no gene match: 19. This CDR3 is built from 19 residues. This CDR3 is CASNEGRWTGDFNNYGYTF. The DNA of the CDR3 is TGTGCCAGTAACGAGGGTAGATGGACAGGGGATTTCAATAACTATGGCTACACCTTC.

This clone showed up just once. This chain links TRBV19 with TRBJ2-7; 7 bases line up with TRBD2. Trimming cost V 3 bases and J 6 bases; bases outside gene matches: 11. CDR1 is LNHDA and CDR2 is SQIVND in the germline V gene (reference sequence). The CDR3 has 15 amino acids. CDR3 nucleotides: TGTGCCAGTAGTATCGGGACCAAACCGGGGGGCGAGCAGTACTTC. It translates to CASSIGTKPGGEQYF.

This clone was seen only once. The gene calls are TRBV19 and TRBJ2-7; 8 bases match TRBD1. Germline V gene lookup returns CDR1 LNHDA and CDR2 SQIVND (reference sequence). The CDR3 totals 14 residues. V shed 4 bases, J shed 5 bases, and the junction held 7 bases outside the gene matches. This CDR3 reads CASSRTTGVNEQYF. In DNA, the CDR3 is TGTGCCAGTAGTAGAACGACAGGGGTCAACGAGCAGTACTTC.

The CDR3 reads CASSHQRREAFF. The CDR3 DNA reads as TGTGCCAGCAGTCATCAGCGCCGTGAAGCTTTCTTT. This sequence joins TRBV12-3 or TRBV12-4 and TRBJ1-1; D ambiguous. CDR3 length: 12 residues. Trimming left V 5 bases short and J 7 bases short, with 11 bases between.

This clone was picked up one time. The chain recombines TRBV7-9 with TRBJ2-7, with D perhaps given as TRBD1 or TRBD2 (5 bases each). Germline CDR1 reads SEHNR; CDR2 reads FQNEAQ (reference sequence). The ends were cut back, 5 bases at V and 1 base at J, with 12 bases in the middle. The CDR3 consists of 14 residues. CDR3: CASSPGTDSYEQYF. The CDR3 region has the DNA TGTGCCAGCAGCCCAGGGACCGATTCCTACGAGCAGTACTTC. The whole variable domain, filled in from reference TRBV7-9 and TRBJ2-7, reads DTGVSQNPRHKITKRGQNVTFRCDPISEHNRLYWYRQTLGQGPEFLTYFQNEAQLEKSRLLSDRFSAERPKGSFSTLEIQRTEQGDSAMYLCASSPGTDSYEQYFGPGTRLTVT.

The V gene is TRBV9, the J gene TRBJ2-1; D unresolved. V lost 0 bases and J lost 5, with 9 bases in between. This CDR3 is 14 amino acids long. The germline V gene encodes CDR1 SGDLS and CDR2 YYNGEE. The CDR3 reads CASSVGGRNNEQFF. The CDR3 nucleotides are TGTGCCAGCAGCGTAGGAGGCCGGAACAATGAGCAGTTCTTC. The full variable domain, completed using reference TRBV9 and TRBJ2-1, is DSGVTQTPKHLITATGQRVTLRCSPRSGDLSVYWYQQSLDQGLQFLIQYYNGEERAKGNILERFSAQQFPDLHSELNLSSLELGDSALYFCASSVGGRNNEQFFGPGTRLTVL.